A single sample gave rise to the 27 T cell receptor beta chains below, sequenced in a study of CD8 T cells in ankylosing spondylitis. Study-wide results and caveats: Blood of patients with ankylosing spondylitis appeared to be characterized by a TCR beta motif of fewer than 10 highly homologous variants.

MiXCR, run by TCRdb on the 5' RACE reads, gives a single entry per CDR3 protein. The data show under 850,000 distinct CDR3 sequences, 15% to 20% seen once. Their antigens are not known. The sequenced sample was blood, either unsorted or a sorted T cell fraction (not recorded which). The source of these receptors is a male donor with ankylosing spondylitis.

The chain combines TRBV29-1 with TRBJ2-7, with TRBD1 matching 10 bases. Germline V lookup: CDR1 SQVTM, CDR2 ANQGSEA. V gave up 6 bases and J gave up 0 bases; unmatched junction bases: 5. The CDR3 is 14 residues long. The CDR3 protein is CSVGQGGGSYEQYF. As DNA, the CDR3 is TGCAGCGTCGGACAGGGGGGGGGCTCCTACGAGCAGTACTTC.

This clonotype has more than one count but fewer than ten. The CDR3 spells CASSLPQGYSNQPQHF. The CDR3 DNA reads TGTGCCAGCAGTTTACCACAGGGTTATAGCAATCAGCCCCAGCATTTT. The chain employs TRBV28 and TRBJ1-5; TRBD1 might be the D (6 bases). Germline values: CDR1 MDHEN, CDR2 SYDVKM. The CDR3 is made up of 16 amino acids. V lost 2 bases, J lost 0 bases, and 11 bases lay in between.

The DNA of the CDR3 is TGTGCCAGCAGTTATCGCGGGGACAGCTCCGAACCAGAAAGCAATGAAAAACTGTTTTTT. This sequence encodes CASSYRGDSSEPESNEKLFF. The chain couples TRBV6-2 or TRBV6-3 to TRBJ1-4; 7 bases agree with TRBD1. The CDR3 length is 20 residues. Germline V gene sequence: CDR1 MNHEY, CDR2 SVGEGT. The V and J ends lost 3 bases and 5 bases, in that order; junction bases with no gene match: 21.

The chain joins TRBV5-1 to TRBJ1-1, with 10 nucleotides matching TRBD1. Per the germline V gene, CDR1 is SGHRS and CDR2 is YFSETQ. J gave up 4 bases and V 6 bases, and 9 bases lay outside the gene matches. This CDR3 is 15 amino acids long. The chain's CDR3 is CASTSGTGAFTEAFF. The CDR3 DNA is TGCGCCAGCACCTCCGGGACAGGGGCGTTCACTGAAGCTTTCTTT.

This clonotype was recorded a few times. The chain is built from TRBV7-9 and TRBJ2-5, with 7 bases that match TRBD1. The ends lost 2 bases at V and 5 bases at J; junction bases unmatched: 2. The CDR3 has 13 residues. Germline V CDR1 and CDR2: SEHNR, FQNEAQ (reference sequence). As DNA, the CDR3 is TGTGCCAGCAGCTTAACAGGGGTGGAGACCCAGTACTTC. It is translated as CASSLTGVETQYF. Filled out from reference TRBV7-9 and TRBJ2-5, the complete variable domain reads DTGVSQNPRHKITKRGQNVTFRCDPISEHNRLYWYRQTLGQGPEFLTYFQNEAQLEKSRLLSDRFSAERPKGSFSTLEIQRTEQGDSAMYLCASSLTGVETQYFGPGTRLLVL.

Only a few counts were recorded for this clonotype. The chain carries TRBV27 and TRBJ2-7, with TRBD2 matching 7 bases. This CDR3 spans 14 amino acids. Germline V gene lookup returns CDR1 MNHEY and CDR2 SMNVEV (reference sequence). V shed 5 bases, J shed 4 bases, and the junction held 8 bases outside the gene matches. CDR3 amino acids: CASSTSWGGYEQYF. In DNA, the CDR3 is TGTGCCAGCAGTACTAGTTGGGGGGGTTACGAGCAGTACTTC.

This chain connects TRBV4-1 to TRBJ1-5, with D possibly TRBD1 on 5 matching bases. The CDR3 contains 15 residues. Germline CDR1 and CDR2: MGHRA and YSYEKL. V was pared by 0 bases and J by 3 bases, with 9 bases between. CDR3: CASSQDWDPNQPQHF. CDR3 in DNA: TGCGCCAGCAGCCAAGATTGGGACCCCAATCAGCCCCAGCATTTT.

In this sample, this clonotype turned up a few times. The chain recombines TRBV4-2 with TRBJ1-4; TRBD1 aligns across 8 bases. Germline assignment: CDR1 LGHNA and CDR2 YNFKEQ. The V segment lost 5 bases and the J segment 7 bases; nucleotides outside the gene matches: 6. This CDR3 is built from 14 residues. CDR3 bases: TGTGCCAGCAGCGCAGGGGGCGCAGGTGAAAAACTGTTTTTT. The encoded protein is CASSAGGAGEKLFF.

The rearrangement links TRBV12-3 or TRBV12-4 to TRBJ1-2; 9 bases are shared with TRBD1. V lost 5 bases, J lost 2 bases, and 9 bases stayed unmatched. The CDR3 sequence is 16 residues long. The CDR3 region is CASSPSRGQGNYGYTF. The CDR3 bases are TGTGCCAGCAGTCCCTCAAGAGGACAGGGGAACTATGGCTACACCTTC.

The CDR3 bases are TGCGCCAGCAGCCAAGGGATGGTGGGGGGGGAGACCCAGTACTTC. Its protein product is CASSQGMVGGETQYF. This sequence joins TRBV4-1 and TRBJ2-5, with TRBD2 matching over 7 bases. V lost 1 base, J lost 5 bases, and 7 bases stayed unmatched. CDR3 length: 15 residues. CDR1 MGHRA and CDR2 YSYEKL come from the germline V gene.

Comment on this clonotype: At one of its ends the junction is not consistent with the germline gene, which may arise from a read error. This chain connects TRBV12-3 or TRBV12-4 to TRBJ2-1; 10 positions agree with TRBD2. The CDR3 contains 18 residues. CDR3: CAISLASVPSGSDNEQFF. The CDR3 DNA follows: TGTGCCATCAGTTTAGCGAGCGTCCCTAGCGGGAGTGACAATGAGCAGTTCTTC.

The rearrangement joins TRBV12-3 or TRBV12-4 to TRBJ2-5; the D is unclear. The CDR3 has 12 residues. V lost 3 bases, J lost 3 bases, and 5 bases lay in between. CDR3 sequence: CASSFDEETQYF. CDR3 DNA: TGTGCCAGCAGTTTTGACGAAGAGACCCAGTACTTC.

This chain uses TRBV5-1 with TRBJ2-1; the match to TRBD2 covers 12 bases. The junction had 7 bases not matched to a gene; V was cut back by 3 bases and J by 3 bases. The CDR3 sequence is 17 residues long. CDR1 and CDR2 (germline): SGHRS, YFSETQ. The CDR3, as DNA: TGCGCCAGCAGCTCTCGGACTAGCGGGACCCTCTACAATGAGCAGTTCTTC. Translation gives CASSSRTSGTLYNEQFF. The variable domain in full, completed from reference TRBV5-1 and TRBJ2-1, reads KAGVTQTPRYLIKTRGQQVTLSCSPISGHRSVSWYQQTPGQGLQFLFEYFSETQRNKGNFPGRFSGRQFSNSRSEMNVSTLELGDSALYLCASSSRTSGTLYNEQFFGPGTRLTVL.

This clonotype has only a few counts. This chain connects TRBV20-1 to TRBJ2-7, with 8 bases fitting TRBD2. Per germline, CDR1 DFQATT and CDR2 SNEGSKA (reference sequence). J gave up 3 bases and V 6 bases, and 13 bases lay outside the gene matches. The CDR3 contains 15 residues. This chain's CDR3 is CSAPPPIAGNYEQYF. In DNA, the CDR3 is TGCAGTGCCCCCCCCCCTATAGCGGGAAACTACGAGCAGTACTTC.

This chain uses TRBV20-1 with TRBJ2-7, with D possibly matching TRBD2 (7 bases). Deletions cut 4 bases from V and 3 bases from J, with 10 bases between. The length of the CDR3 is 12 residues. Germline assignment: CDR1 DFQATT and CDR2 SNEGSKA (reference sequence). Here the CDR3 reads CSATGGVYEQYF. The DNA for the CDR3 is TGCAGTGCTACGGGGGGCGTCTACGAGCAGTACTTC.

The chain carries TRBV12-3 or TRBV12-4 and TRBJ2-6; D ambiguous. Trimming left V 6 bases short and J 4 bases short, with 19 bases between. The CDR3 is 17 amino acids. The DNA for the CDR3 is TGTGCCAGCAGCCCCAAACTGGGTTCTAGGGGGGCCAACGTCCTGACTTTC. It specifies CASSPKLGSRGANVLTF.

Many counts were recorded for this clonotype. The rearrangement links TRBV5-1 to TRBJ2-1, with a tentative D call TRBD2 (7 bases). Per the germline V gene, CDR1 is SGHRS and CDR2 is YFSETQ. Trimming took 5 bases from V and 8 from J, leaving 17 bases between them. This CDR3 comprises 14 residues. The CDR3 sequence: CASSPLGGRDEQFF. The CDR3 DNA follows: TGCGCCAGCAGTCCCTTGGGGGGGCGCGATGAGCAGTTCTTC.

The V call is TRBV4-2, the J call TRBJ2-7, with D possibly matching TRBD1 (6 bases). This CDR3 spans 15 amino acids. Germline V gene data show CDR1 as LGHNA and CDR2 as YNFKEQ. The V end was cut by 1 base, the J end by 0 bases, with 10 bases between. The CDR3 coding sequence is TGTGCCAGCAGCCAAGCCGGACAGAACTCCTACGAGCAGTACTTC. Protein sequence: CASSQAGQNSYEQYF.

This clonotype was picked up a small number of times. The J gene is TRBJ1-4, the V gene TRBV12-3 or TRBV12-4, with TRBD1 matching over 8 bases. Losses at the gene ends were 6 bases for V and 4 bases for J; bases not matched to a gene: 10. The CDR3 is made up of 16 amino acids. Written as DNA, the CDR3 is TGTGCCAGCAGGACGACAGGGGCCGTGGGTAATGAAAAACTGTTTTTT. This encodes CASRTTGAVGNEKLFF.

This sequence joins TRBV20-1 and TRBJ2-7, with 11 positions matching TRBD2. CDR1 DFQATT and CDR2 SNEGSKA come from the germline V gene (reference sequence). This CDR3 region has 15 residues. Germline trimming cut 1 base from V and 1 base from J; bases unmatched to any gene: 3. The CDR3 loop reads CSARGRTSGSYEQYF. The DNA for the CDR3 is TGCAGTGCTAGAGGAAGGACTAGCGGGTCCTACGAGCAGTACTTC.

The chain couples TRBV27 to TRBJ2-3, with TRBD1 matching over 7 bases. The germline CDR1 and CDR2 sequences are MNHEY and SMNVEV (reference sequence). The CDR3 covers 19 residues. V trimming: 1 base; J trimming: 0 bases; junction bases outside the gene matches: 13. The CDR3 bases are TGTGCCAGCAGTTTATTCGGGACAGTCTCGTGGTCTAGCACAGATACGCAGTATTTT. As protein: CASSLFGTVSWSSTDTQYF.

This clonotype showed up just a few times. The chain has TRBV7-9 and TRBJ1-2; no reliable D call. CDR3 length equals 17 residues. Germline assignment: CDR1 SEHNR and CDR2 FQNEAQ (reference sequence). V dropped 2 bases and J dropped 6 bases, with 22 bases sitting between them. The CDR3 nucleotides are TGTGCCAGCAGCTTATCTACCGGGTTACCTGACCGGCATGGCTACACCTTC. It encodes CASSLSTGLPDRHGYTF.

The chain links TRBV12-3 or TRBV12-4 to TRBJ1-6; 7 nucleotides match TRBD1. The CDR3 has 15 amino acids. With 6 bases clipped from V and 6 bases from J, the junction kept 8 bases outside the gene matches. The CDR3 loop is CASSLGTALNSPLHF. The CDR3 DNA is TGTGCCAGCAGCCTAGGGACAGCTCTTAATTCACCCCTCCACTTT.

The chain is built from TRBV7-2 and TRBJ1-1, with a possible D match to TRBD1 (5 bases). Germline V CDR1 and CDR2: SGHTA, FQGNSA. This CDR3 is 13 amino acids long. The V end lost 0 bases, the J end lost 9 bases, and 11 bases lay between the germline ends. CDR3 nucleotide sequence: TGTGCCAGCAGCTTAGCGTGGTCAGGGCAAGCTTTCTTT. Its protein product is CASSLAWSGQAFF. Based on the CDR3 plus reference TRBV7-2 and TRBJ1-1, the full variable domain is GAGVSQSPSNKVTEKGKDVELRCDPISGHTALYWYRQSLGQGLEFLIYFQGNSAPDKSGLPSDRFSAERTGGSVSTLTIQRTQQEDSAVYLCASSLAWSGQAFFGQGTRLTVV.

This clonotype was seen more than once but under ten times. This chain joins TRBV24-1 and TRBJ2-2, with D unclear. V was pared by 7 bases and J by 4 bases, with 12 bases between. CDR1 is KGHDR and CDR2 is SFDVKD in the germline V gene. The CDR3 sequence is 14 residues long. The CDR3 loop reads CATSPSTGTGELFF. The CDR3 DNA reads as TGTGCCACCAGCCCATCTACCGGCACCGGGGAGCTGTTTTTT.

The V and J genes are TRBV18 and TRBJ2-5; the D gene is possibly TRBD1 (6 bases). This CDR3 comprises 15 residues. Germline CDR1 is KGHSH and CDR2 is LQKENI. V was pared by 10 bases and J by 4 bases, with 22 bases between. As DNA, the CDR3 is TGTGCCACAGGACAGACCCGGGACCATCGAGAGACCCAGTACTTC. Its protein product is CATGQTRDHRETQYF.

This chain uses TRBV27 with TRBJ2-3; no clear D. Germline-derived CDR1 and CDR2 are MNHEY and SMNVEV (reference sequence). Trimming shortened V by 3 bases and J by 0 bases, and 19 bases separated the two germline ends. The CDR3 loop spans 18 amino acids. In nucleotides, the CDR3 is TGTGCCAGCAGTTTGCGTGACAAACCTTACAATAGCACAGATACGCAGTATTTT. Translation: CASSLRDKPYNSTDTQYF.